A single T cell receptor beta chain is shown here with its context. Antigen specificity is unknown. These data belong to a study of blood T cells in healthy people across ages. Through a sample-barcoded 5' primer and a J-beta primer mix, a second PCR was run for roughly 7 to 12 cycles. Through a template-switch adaptor with 12 random nucleotides, each cDNA molecule received a tag. MiXCR, run by TCRdb on the 5' RACE reads, gives a single entry per CDR3 protein. The repertoire consists of some 860,000 distinct CDR3 sequences, with 56% occurring once and the leading ten covering around a quarter. The CDR3 covers 15 residues. V lost 0 bases to trimming and J lost 0 bases, with 6 bases between them. CDR1 and CDR2 from the germline V gene are MGHRA and YSYEKL. Study findings and constraints: Diversity was estimated from one million T cells, and these estimates were considered underestimates. Long-lived and aged donors differed, with more naive CD4+ cells and higher diversity in the long-lived.

This clonotype was obtained from a man aged 40-55 years in good health. The sequenced sample consisted of blood. This chain uses TRBV4-1 with TRBJ1-5; D ambiguous. The CDR3 DNA is TGCGCCAGCAGCCAAGAACTCTTTAGCAATCAGCCCCAGCATTTT. Encoded protein: CASSQELFSNQPQHF.